This T cell receptor beta chain was captured in a study of blood T cells in healthy people across ages (dated by TCRdb to the mid-2010s). As for the study more broadly: In model experiments, template switching captured about one uniquely barcoded TCR beta cDNA molecule for every two T cells. Two additional independent replicas of 1 million unique cDNA reads from the same blood draw were analyzed for two donors (one aged 18 to 30 and one aged 80 or older). To avoid experimental bias, donors of different ages were randomly spread across the sequencing lanes. To track age-related changes in TCR beta repertoire diversity, the study relied on deep sequencing normalized with unique cDNA molecular identifiers. Donors were grouped into four age groups: young (average approximately 15 years), middle-aged (over 35), aged (approximately 58) and long-lived (about 90). What the work shows at the level of the full study, not this receptor alone: Estimates of total diversity from one million sequenced T cells were regarded as lower bounds and underestimates. As age increased, observed TCR beta diversity per million T cells dropped in a roughly linear way, and a significant reduction was already evident by age roughly 40. Compared with the aged group, the long-lived group had more naive CD4+ T cells, fewer expanded clones and increased TCR diversity, a pattern suggesting age selection. A strong correlation was found between observed TCR beta diversity and the percentage of naive T cells measured by flow cytometry. Because profiling used bulk unsorted PBMCs, naive and antigen-experienced compartments could not be compared conclusively. Donor CMV infection status was unknown, potentially confounding age-related changes in expanded clonotypes.

The donors were a few dozen Caucasian individuals from Russia, aged roughly 6 to 95 years, who were systemically healthy. Around 10 milliliters of peripheral blood were collected from each donor into EDTA-treated Vacutainer tubes. Ficoll-Paque density-gradient centrifugation was used to isolate PBMCs, with at least 6 million obtained per sample. Total RNA, at least 5 micrograms per sample, was extracted from PBMCs with Trizol reagent. For every donor, an aliquot of PBMCs went through flow cytometry to measure the percentages of naive CD45RAhigh/CD27high T cells. The receptor library was made with 5' RACE. Instrument used: Illumina HiSeq 2500. A second about 6 to 11 cycle PCR used a sample-barcoded 5' primer and a J-beta primer mix. Each TCR beta cDNA molecule received a unique molecular identifier from a template-switch 5' adaptor carrying 12 random nucleotides. Each sample yielded at least 2.5 million CDR3-containing paired-end reads. All of the RNA was converted into first-strand cDNA using the Mint cDNA synthesis kit, with a TRBC-specific oligonucleotide serving as the primer. Following uracil-DNA glycosylase treatment, all cDNA underwent a first 18-cycle PCR with the universal primers M1SS and BC2_uni_R. The original methods were these. For normalization, 1 million high-quality reads were randomly selected from each sample, with every read carrying a distinct molecular identifier. Reads with shared molecular identifiers were discarded instead of being binned into consensus sequences. MiTCR, with a Q25 quality threshold and the strictest error-elimination algorithm, was used for CDR3 identification, clonotype clustering and error correction. A nonparametric unseen species model with Euler transformation was used to estimate a lower bound on total TCR beta diversity. The raw public reads went through TCRdb reprocessing: fastp at Q25, MiXCR clone calling, in-frame beta chains kept. CDR3 protein sequences are deduplicated, and each keeps its most common genes and DNA. The V and J calls come from TCRdb's annotation, not from the publication. Across this sample there are approximately 680,000 distinct CDR3 sequences, with roughly 30% seen only once. Of the sample, 15% to 19% falls within the top ten clones.

The cysteine opens and the phenylalanine closes a CDR3 of 15 amino acids. Of all the DNA, just the CDR3 is kept, 45 bases in frame from base 1. CDR1 and CDR2 were assigned from the germline V gene as MNHEY and SVGEGT. This clonotype was picked up one time. What antigen it recognizes has not been identified. A read error may be the cause here, since a much bigger clone is one base away. The TCR was taken from a woman of 80 years or more in good health. Donor details come from another sample of the same person, matched by shared clones. Sequences were obtained from blood. The chain couples TRBV6-2 or TRBV6-3 to TRBJ1-2, with the D gene uncertain. The CDR3 here reads CASSYSIARTYGYIF. DNA sequence: TGTGCCAGCAGTTACTCGATCGCCAGAACCTATGGCTACATCTTC.